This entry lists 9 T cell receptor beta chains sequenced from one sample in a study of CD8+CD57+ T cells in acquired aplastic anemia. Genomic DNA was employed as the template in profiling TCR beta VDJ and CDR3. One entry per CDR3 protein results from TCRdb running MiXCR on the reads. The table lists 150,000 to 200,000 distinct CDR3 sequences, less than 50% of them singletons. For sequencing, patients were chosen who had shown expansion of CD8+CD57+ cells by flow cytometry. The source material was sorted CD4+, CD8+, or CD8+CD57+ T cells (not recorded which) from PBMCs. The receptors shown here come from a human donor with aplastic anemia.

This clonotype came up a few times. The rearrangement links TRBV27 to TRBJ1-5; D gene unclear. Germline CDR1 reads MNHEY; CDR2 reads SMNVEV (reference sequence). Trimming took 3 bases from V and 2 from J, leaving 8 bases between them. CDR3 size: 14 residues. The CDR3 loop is CASSLTVGNQPQHF. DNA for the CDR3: TGTGCCAGCAGTTTGACGGTTGGCAATCAGCCCCAGCATTTT.

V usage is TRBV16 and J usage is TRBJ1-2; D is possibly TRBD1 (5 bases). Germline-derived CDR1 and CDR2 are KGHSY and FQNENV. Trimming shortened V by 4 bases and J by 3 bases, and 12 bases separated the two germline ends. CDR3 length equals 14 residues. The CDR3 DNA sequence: TGTGCCAGCAGCCGCTCGTTGGGGGACTATGGCTACACCTTC. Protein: CASSRSLGDYGYTF.

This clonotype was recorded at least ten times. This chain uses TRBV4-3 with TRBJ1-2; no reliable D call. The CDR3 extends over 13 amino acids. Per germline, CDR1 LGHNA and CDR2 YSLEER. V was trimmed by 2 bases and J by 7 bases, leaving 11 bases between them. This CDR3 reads CASSQQGAGGYTF. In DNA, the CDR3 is TGCGCCAGCAGCCAACAAGGAGCGGGTGGCTACACCTTC.

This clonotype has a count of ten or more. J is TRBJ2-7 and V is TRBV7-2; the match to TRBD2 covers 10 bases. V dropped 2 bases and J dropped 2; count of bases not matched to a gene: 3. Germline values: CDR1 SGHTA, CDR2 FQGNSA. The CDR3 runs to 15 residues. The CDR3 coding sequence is TGTGCCAGCAGCTTACTAGCGGGGGATACCTACGAGCAGTACTTC. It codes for CASSLLAGDTYEQYF.

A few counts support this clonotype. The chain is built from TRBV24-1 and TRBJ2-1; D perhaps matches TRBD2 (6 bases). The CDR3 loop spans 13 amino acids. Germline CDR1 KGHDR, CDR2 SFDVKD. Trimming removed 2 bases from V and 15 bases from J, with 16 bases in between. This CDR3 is CATSDSLGGRSFF. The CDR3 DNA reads TGTGCCACCAGTGATTCACTTGGGGGGAGGTCGTTCTTC.

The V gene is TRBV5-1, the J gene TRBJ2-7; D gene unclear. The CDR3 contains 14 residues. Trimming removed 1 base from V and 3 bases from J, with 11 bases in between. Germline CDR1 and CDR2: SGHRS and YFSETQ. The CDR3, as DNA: TGCGCCAGCAGCTTGAGTCAGGCGCTCTACGAGCAGTACTTC. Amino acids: CASSLSQALYEQYF.

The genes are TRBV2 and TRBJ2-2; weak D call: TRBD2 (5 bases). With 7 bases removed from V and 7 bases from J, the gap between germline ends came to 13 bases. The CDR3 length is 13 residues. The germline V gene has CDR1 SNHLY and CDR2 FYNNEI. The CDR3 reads CASTLGGFGELFF. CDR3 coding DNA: TGTGCCAGCACCCTCGGAGGTTTCGGGGAGCTGTTTTTT.

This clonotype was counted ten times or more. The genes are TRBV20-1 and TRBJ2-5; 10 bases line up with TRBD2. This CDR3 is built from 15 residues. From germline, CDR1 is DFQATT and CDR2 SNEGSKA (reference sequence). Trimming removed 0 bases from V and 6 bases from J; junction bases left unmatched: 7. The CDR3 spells CSARDQAGGRKTQYF. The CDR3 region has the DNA TGCAGTGCTAGAGACCAAGCGGGGGGGCGGAAGACCCAGTACTTC.

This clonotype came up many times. CDR3 in DNA: TGTGCCAGCAGGTGGGGACAGGGGTCGTCCTACGAGCAGTACTTC. Translated: CASRWGQGSSYEQYF. The chain employs TRBV27 and TRBJ2-7; 10 bases agree with TRBD1. This CDR3 has 15 residues. V dropped 6 bases and J dropped 1; count of bases not matched to a gene: 6. CDR1 and CDR2 (germline): MNHEY, SMNVEV (reference sequence).